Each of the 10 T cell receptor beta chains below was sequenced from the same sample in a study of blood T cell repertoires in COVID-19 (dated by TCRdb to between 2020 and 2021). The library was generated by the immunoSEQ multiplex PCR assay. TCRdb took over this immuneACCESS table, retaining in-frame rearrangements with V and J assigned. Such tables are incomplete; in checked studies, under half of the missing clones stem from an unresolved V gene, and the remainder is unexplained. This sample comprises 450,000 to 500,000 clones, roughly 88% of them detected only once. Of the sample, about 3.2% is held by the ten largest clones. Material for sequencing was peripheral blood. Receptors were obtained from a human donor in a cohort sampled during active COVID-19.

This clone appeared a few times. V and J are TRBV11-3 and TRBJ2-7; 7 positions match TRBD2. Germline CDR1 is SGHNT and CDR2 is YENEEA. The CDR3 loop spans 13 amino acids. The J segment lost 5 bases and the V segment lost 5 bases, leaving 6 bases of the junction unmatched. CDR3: CASSRTRWNEQYF. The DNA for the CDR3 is TGTGCCAGCAGCCGGACTAGATGGAACGAGCAGTACTTC.

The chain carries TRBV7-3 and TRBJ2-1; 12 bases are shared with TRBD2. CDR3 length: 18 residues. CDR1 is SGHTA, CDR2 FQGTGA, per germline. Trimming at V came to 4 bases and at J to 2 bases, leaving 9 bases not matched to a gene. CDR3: CASSSRLAGVGTYNEQFF. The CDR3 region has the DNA TGTGCCAGCAGCTCTAGACTAGCGGGAGTGGGCACCTACAATGAGCAGTTCTTC.

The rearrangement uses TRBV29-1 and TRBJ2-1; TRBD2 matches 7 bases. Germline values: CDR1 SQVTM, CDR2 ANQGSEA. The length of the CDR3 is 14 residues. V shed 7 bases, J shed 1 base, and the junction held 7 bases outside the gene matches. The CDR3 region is CSAVAGWSYNEQFF. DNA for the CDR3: TGCAGCGCGGTAGCGGGTTGGTCCTACAATGAGCAGTTCTTC.

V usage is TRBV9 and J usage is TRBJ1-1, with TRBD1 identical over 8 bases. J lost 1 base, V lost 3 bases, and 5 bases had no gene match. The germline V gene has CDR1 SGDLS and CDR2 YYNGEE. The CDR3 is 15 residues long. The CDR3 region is CASSGTGGANTEAFF. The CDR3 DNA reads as TGTGCCAGCAGCGGAACAGGGGGAGCGAACACTGAAGCTTTCTTT. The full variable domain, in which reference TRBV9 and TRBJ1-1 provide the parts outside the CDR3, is DSGVTQTPKHLITATGQRVTLRCSPRSGDLSVYWYQQSLDQGLQFLIQYYNGEERAKGNILERFSAQQFPDLHSELNLSSLELGDSALYFCASSGTGGANTEAFFGQGTRLTVV.

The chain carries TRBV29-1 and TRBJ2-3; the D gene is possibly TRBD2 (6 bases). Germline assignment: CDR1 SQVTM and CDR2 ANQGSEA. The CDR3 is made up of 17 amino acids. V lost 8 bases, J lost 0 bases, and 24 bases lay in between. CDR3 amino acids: CSSLKRRGPSSTDTQYF. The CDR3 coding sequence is TGCAGCTCCCTTAAACGGCGGGGCCCTTCTAGCACAGATACGCAGTATTTT.

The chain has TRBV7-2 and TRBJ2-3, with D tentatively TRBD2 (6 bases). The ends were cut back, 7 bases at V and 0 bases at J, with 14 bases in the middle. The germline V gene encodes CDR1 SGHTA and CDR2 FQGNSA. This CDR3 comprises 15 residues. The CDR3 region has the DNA TGTGCCAGCACCTCGGGACTTCTGAGCACAGATACGCAGTATTTT. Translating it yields CASTSGLLSTDTQYF.

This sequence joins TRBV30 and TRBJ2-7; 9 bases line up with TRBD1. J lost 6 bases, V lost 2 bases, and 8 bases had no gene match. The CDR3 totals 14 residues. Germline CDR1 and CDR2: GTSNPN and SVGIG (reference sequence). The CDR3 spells CAWSRDRDLGEQYF. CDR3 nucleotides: TGTGCCTGGAGTCGGGACAGGGATCTAGGCGAGCAGTACTTC.

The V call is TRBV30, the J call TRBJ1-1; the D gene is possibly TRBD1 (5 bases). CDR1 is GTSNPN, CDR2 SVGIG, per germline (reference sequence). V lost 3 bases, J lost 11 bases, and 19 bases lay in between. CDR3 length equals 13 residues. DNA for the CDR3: TGTGCCTGGAGAGACAGTCGGGTACCGGTGGCTTTCTTT. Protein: CAWRDSRVPVAFF.

This CDR3 is CASGRQARAWETQYF. The CDR3 region has the DNA TGTGCCAGCGGTAGACAGGCCCGCGCCTGGGAGACCCAGTACTTC. The V call is TRBV28, the J call TRBJ2-5, with D perhaps TRBD1 (6 bases). This CDR3 is built from 15 residues. CDR1 MDHEN and CDR2 SYDVKM come from the germline V gene. V lost 8 bases and J 5 bases, leaving 21 bases between the germline ends.

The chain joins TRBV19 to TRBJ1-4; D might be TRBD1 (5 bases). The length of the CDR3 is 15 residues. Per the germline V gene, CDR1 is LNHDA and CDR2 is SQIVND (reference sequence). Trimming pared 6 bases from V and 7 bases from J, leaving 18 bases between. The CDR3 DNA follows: TGTGCCAGTAGGGTCACAGGCGCGAAAACTGAAAAACTGTTTTTT. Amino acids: CASRVTGAKTEKLFF.